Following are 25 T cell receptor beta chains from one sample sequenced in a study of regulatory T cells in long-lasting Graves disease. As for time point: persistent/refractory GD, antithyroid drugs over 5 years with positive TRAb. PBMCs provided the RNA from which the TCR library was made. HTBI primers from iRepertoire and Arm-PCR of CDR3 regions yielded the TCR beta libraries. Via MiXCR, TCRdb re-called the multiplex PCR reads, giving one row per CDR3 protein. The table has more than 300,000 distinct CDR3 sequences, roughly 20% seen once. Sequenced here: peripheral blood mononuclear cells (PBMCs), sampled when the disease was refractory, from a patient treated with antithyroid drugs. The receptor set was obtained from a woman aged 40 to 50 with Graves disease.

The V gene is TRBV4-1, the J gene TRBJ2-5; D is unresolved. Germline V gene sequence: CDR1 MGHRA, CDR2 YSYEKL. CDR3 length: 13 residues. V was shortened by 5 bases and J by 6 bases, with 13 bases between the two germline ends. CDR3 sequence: CASSSVEEKTQYF. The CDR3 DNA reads TGCGCCAGCAGCTCAGTAGAGGAAAAGACCCAGTACTTC.

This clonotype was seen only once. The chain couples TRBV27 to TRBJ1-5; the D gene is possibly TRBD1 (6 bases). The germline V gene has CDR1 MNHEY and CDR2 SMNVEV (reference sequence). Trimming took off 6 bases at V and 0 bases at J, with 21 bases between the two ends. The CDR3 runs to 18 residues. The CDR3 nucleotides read TGTGCCAGCAGCCGACAGGCGGCTAGGCCTTATAGCAATCAGCCCCAGCATTTT. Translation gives CASSRQAARPYSNQPQHF.

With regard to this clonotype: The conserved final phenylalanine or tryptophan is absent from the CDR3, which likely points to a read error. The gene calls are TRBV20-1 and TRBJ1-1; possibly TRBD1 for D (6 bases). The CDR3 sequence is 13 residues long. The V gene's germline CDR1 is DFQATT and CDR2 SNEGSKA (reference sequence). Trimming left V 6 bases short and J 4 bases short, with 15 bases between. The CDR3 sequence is CSARSGGGTEAFL. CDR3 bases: TGCAGTGCCCGAAGCGGGGGCGGCACTGAAGCTTTCCTT.

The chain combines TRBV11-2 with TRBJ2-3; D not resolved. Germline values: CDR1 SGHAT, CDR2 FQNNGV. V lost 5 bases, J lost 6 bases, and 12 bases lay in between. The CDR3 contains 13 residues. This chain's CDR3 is CASSETIGDTQYF. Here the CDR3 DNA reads TGTGCCAGCAGCGAAACGATAGGGGATACGCAGTATTTT.

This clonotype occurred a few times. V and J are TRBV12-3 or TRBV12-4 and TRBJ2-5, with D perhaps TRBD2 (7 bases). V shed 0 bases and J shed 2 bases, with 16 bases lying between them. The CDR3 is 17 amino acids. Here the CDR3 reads CASSLAGGLAEQETQYF. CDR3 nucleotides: TGTGCCAGCAGTTTAGCGGGGGGGCTAGCGGAGCAAGAGACCCAGTACTTC.

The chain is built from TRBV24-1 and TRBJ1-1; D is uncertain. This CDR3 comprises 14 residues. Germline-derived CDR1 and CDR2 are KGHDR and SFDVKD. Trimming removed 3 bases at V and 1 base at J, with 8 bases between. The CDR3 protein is CATSDARRNTEAFF. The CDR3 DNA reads TGTGCCACCAGTGATGCAAGGCGGAACACTGAAGCTTTCTTT.

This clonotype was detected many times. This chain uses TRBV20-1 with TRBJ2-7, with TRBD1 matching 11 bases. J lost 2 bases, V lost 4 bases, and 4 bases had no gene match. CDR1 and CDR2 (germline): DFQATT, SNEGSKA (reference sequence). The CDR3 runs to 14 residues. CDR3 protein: CSATRDRGTYEQYF. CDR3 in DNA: TGCAGTGCTACCCGGGACAGGGGGACCTACGAGCAGTACTTC.

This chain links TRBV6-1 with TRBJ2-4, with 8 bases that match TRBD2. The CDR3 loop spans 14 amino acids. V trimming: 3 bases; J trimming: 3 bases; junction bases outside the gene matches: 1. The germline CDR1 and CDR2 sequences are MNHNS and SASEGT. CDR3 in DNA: TGTGCCAGCAGTGATGCGGGAGGCAAAAACATTCAGTACTTC. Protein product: CASSDAGGKNIQYF.

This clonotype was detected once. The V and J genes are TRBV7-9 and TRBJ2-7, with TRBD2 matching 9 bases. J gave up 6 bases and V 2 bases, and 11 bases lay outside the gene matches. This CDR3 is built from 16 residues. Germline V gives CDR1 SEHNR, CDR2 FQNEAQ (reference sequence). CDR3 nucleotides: TGTGCCAGCAGCTTAAGCGGAGGGCTAGCGGGATCCGAGCAGTACTTC. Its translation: CASSLSGGLAGSEQYF.

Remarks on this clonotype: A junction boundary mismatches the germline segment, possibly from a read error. CDR3 coding DNA: TGCGCCAGCAGCTTGGGGTTACTTCCCTCCGACGAGCAGTACTTC. Protein: CASSLGLLPSDEQYF. The chain uses TRBV12-3 or TRBV12-4 and TRBJ2-7; D gene ambiguous. This CDR3 contains 15 residues.

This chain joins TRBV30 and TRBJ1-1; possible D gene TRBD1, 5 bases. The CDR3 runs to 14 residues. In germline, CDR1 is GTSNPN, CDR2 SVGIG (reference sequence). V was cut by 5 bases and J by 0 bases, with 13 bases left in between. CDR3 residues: CAWAGGLMNTEAFF. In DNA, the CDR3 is TGTGCCTGGGCTGGGGGACTGATGAACACTGAAGCTTTCTTT. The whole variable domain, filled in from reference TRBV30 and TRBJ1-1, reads SQTIHQWPATLVQPVGSPLSLECTVEGTSNPNLYWYRQAAGRGLQLLFYSVGIGQISSEVPQNLSASRPQDRQFILSSKKLLLSDSGFYLCAWAGGLMNTEAFFGQGTRLTVV.

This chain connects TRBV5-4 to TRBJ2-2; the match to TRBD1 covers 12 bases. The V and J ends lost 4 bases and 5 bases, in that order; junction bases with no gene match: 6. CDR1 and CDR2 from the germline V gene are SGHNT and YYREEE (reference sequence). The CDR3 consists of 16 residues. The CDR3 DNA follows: TGTGCCAGCAGCCCGGGACAGGGGGCTTGGACCGGGGAGCTGTTTTTT. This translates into CASSPGQGAWTGELFF.

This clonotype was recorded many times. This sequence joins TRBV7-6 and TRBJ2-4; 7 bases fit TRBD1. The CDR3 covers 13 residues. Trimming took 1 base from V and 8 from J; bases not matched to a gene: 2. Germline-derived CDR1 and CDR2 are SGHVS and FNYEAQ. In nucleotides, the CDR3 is TGTGCCAGCAGCTTAGGGACAGGTGACATTCAGTACTTC. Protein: CASSLGTGDIQYF.

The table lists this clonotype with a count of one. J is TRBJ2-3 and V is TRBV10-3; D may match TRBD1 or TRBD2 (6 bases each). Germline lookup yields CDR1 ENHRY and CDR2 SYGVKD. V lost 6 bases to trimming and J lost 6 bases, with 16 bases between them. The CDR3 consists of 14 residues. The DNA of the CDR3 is TGTGCCATCAGGGGGGGACTGGGGGCTGATACGCAGTATTTT. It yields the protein CAIRGGLGADTQYF.

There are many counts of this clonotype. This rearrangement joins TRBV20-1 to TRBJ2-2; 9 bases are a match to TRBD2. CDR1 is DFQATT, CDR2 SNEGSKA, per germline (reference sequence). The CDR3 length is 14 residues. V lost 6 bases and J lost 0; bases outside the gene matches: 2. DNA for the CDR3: TGCAGTGCAAGACTAGCGGCGAACACCGGGGAGCTGTTTTTT. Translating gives CSARLAANTGELFF.

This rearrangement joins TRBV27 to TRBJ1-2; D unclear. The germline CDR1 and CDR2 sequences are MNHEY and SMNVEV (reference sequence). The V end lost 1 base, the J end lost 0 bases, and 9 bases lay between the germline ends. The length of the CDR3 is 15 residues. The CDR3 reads CASSLFPGSNYGYTF. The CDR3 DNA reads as TGTGCCAGCAGTTTATTTCCGGGCTCTAACTATGGCTACACCTTC.

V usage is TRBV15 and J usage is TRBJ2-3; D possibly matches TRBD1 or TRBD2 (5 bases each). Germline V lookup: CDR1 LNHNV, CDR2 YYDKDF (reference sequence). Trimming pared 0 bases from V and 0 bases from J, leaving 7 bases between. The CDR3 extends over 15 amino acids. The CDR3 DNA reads TGTGCCACCAGCAGAGATCGGGACAGCACAGATACGCAGTATTTT. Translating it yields CATSRDRDSTDTQYF.

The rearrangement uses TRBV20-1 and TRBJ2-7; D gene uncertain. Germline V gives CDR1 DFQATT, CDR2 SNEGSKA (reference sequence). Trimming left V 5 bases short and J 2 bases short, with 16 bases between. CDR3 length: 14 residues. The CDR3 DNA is TGCAGTGCTGAACAAGGGCTCAACCCCTACGAGCAGTACTTC. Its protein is CSAEQGLNPYEQYF.

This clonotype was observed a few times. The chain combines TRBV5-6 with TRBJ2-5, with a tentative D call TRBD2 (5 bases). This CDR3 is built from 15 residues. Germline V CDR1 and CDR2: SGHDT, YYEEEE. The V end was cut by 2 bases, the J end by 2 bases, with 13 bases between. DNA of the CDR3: TGTGCCAGCAGCTTTGCTCTGCGGGCGCAAGAGACCCAGTACTTC. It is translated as CASSFALRAQETQYF.

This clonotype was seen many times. For the CDR3, the DNA is TGTGCCAGCAGTTCAGGTTCTAGCGGATTCTACGAGCAGTACTTC. Translated, it gives CASSSGSSGFYEQYF. This chain joins TRBV11-1 and TRBJ2-7; 7 nucleotides line up with TRBD2. The CDR3 loop spans 15 amino acids. V gave up 6 bases and J gave up 3 bases; unmatched junction bases: 11. Looked up from germline, CDR1 is SGHAT and CDR2 is FQDESV (reference sequence).

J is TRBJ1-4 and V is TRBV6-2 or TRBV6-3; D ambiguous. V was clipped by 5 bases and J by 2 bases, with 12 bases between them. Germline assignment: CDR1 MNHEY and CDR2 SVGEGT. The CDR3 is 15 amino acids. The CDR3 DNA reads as TGTGCCAGCAGTGTCGGAGGGTTCACTAATGAAAAACTGTTTTTT. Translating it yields CASSVGGFTNEKLFF.

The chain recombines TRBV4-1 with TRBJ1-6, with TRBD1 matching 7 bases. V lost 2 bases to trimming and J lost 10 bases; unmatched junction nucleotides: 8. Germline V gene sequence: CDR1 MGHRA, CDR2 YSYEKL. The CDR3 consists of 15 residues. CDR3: CASSQTRQGGSPLHF. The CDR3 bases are TGCGCCAGCAGCCAAACCCGACAGGGTGGCTCACCCCTCCACTTT.

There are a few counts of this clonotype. CDR3 amino acids: CASSMGGGREAFF. CDR3 nucleotide sequence: TGTGCCAGCTCAATGGGGGGGGGGAGAGAAGCTTTCTTT. V usage is TRBV27 and J usage is TRBJ1-1; the D gene is possibly TRBD1 (5 bases). The CDR3 is made up of 13 amino acids. Trimming cost V 8 bases and J 8 bases, with 18 bases left between them. CDR1 and CDR2 (germline): MNHEY, SMNVEV (reference sequence).

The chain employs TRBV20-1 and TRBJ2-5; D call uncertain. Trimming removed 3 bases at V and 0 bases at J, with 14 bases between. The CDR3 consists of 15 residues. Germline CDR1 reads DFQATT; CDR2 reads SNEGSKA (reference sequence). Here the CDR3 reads CSASRLGDNQETQYF. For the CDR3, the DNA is TGCAGTGCTAGTAGGCTTGGAGACAACCAAGAGACCCAGTACTTC.

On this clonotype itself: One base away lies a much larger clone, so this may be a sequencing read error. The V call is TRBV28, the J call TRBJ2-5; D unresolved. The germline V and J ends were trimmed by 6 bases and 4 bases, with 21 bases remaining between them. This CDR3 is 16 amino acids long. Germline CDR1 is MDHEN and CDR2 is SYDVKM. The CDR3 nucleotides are TGTGCCAGCAGCAGCCCTACCGTGACAATTAGAGAGACCCAGTACTTC. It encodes CASSSPTVTIRETQYF. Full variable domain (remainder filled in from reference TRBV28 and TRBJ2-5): DVKVTQSSRYLVKRTGEKVFLECVQDMDHENMFWYRQDPGLGLRLIYFSYDVKMKEKGDIPEGYSVSREKKERFSLILESASTNQTSMYLCASSSPTVTIRETQYFGPGTRLLVL.